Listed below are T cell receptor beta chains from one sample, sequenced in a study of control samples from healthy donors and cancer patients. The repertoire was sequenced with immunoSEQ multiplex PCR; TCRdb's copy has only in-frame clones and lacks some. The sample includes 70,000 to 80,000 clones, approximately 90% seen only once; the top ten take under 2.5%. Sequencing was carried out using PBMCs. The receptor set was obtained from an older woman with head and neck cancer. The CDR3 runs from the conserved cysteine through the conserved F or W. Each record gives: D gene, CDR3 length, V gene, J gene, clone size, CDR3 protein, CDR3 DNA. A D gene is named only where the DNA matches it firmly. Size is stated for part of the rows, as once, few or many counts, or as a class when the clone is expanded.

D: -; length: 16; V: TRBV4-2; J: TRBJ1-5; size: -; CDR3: CASSQDVRGGNQPQHF; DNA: TGTGCCAGCAGCCAAGACGTCAGGGGCGGGAATCAGCCCCAGCATTTT
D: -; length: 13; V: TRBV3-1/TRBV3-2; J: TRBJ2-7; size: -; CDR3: CASSQAPSYEQYF; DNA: TGTGCCAGCAGCCAAGCCCCGTCCTACGAGCAGTACTTC
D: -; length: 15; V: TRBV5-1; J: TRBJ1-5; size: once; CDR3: CASSLGGSRNQPQHF; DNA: TGCGCCAGCAGCTTGGGTGGTAGTAGGAATCAGCCCCAGCATTTT
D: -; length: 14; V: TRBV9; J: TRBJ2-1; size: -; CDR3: CASSPSPVSAEQFF; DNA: TGTGCCAGCAGCCCAAGCCCGGTCTCTGCTGAGCAGTTCTTC
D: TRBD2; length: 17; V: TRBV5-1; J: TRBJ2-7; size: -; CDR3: CASSLDLGLAGGDEQYF; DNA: TGCGCCAGCAGCTTGGACCTGGGACTAGCGGGAGGCGACGAGCAGTACTTC
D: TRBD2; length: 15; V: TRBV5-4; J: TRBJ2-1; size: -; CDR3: CASSFSGSSYNEQFF; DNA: TGTGCCAGCAGCTTCAGCGGGAGCTCCTACAATGAGCAGTTCTTC
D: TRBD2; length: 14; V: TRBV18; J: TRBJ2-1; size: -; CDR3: CASSTSGIYNEQFF; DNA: TGTGCCAGCTCAACTAGCGGGATTTACAATGAGCAGTTCTTC
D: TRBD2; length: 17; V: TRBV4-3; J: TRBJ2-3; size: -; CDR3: CASSHVTGGPGTDTQYF; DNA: TGCGCCAGCAGCCATGTCACGGGAGGGCCGGGCACAGATACGCAGTATTTT
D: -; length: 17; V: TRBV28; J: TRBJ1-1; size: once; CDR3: CASSSLGAAPVNTEAFF; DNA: TGTGCCAGCAGTTCTCTCGGGGCAGCCCCCGTTAACACTGAAGCTTTCTTT
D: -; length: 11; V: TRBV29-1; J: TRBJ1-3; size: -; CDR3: CSVTAGNTIYF; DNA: TGCAGCGTGACAGCCGGAAACACCATATATTTT
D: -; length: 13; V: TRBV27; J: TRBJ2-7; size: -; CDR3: CASSLTDSYEQYF; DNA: TGTGCCAGCAGTTTAACCGACTCCTACGAGCAGTACTTC
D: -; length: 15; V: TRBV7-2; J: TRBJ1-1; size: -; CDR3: CASSPVVGSYTEAFF; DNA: TGTGCCAGCAGCCCAGTTGTGGGGAGTTACACTGAAGCTTTCTTT
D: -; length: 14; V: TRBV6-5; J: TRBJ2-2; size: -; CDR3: CASSLRSGTGELFF; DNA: TGTGCCAGCAGCCTCAGGAGCGGGACCGGGGAGCTGTTTTTT
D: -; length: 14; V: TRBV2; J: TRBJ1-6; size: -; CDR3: CASSGTQRNSPLHF; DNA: TGTGCCAGCAGTGGGACCCAGAGAAATTCACCCCTCCACTTT
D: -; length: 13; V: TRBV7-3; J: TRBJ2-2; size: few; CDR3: CASSSTISGELFF; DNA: TGTGCCAGCAGCTCGACTATTTCCGGGGAGCTGTTTTTT
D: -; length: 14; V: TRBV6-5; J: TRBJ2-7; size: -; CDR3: CASSYGYDSYEQYF; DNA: TGTGCCAGCAGTTACGGGTACGACTCCTACGAGCAGTACTTC
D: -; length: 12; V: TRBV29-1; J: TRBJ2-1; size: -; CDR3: CSVAIAGDEQFF; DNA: TGCAGCGTTGCCATAGCTGGGGATGAGCAGTTCTTC